The sequence of this T cell receptor (beta chain) was determined in a study of blood T cell repertoires in COVID-19. Turning to the study itself: The United States, Italy and Spain were the sources of the acute and convalescent COVID-19 samples. PBMCs, B-cell-depleted T cells, or T cells were the source of the cDNA or gDNA that made up the material.

Original processing notes: Reference gene primer amplification gave nucleated cell count estimates. The data were produced by immunoSEQ multiplex PCR, yet TCRdb's version contains in-frame clones alone and is incomplete. D and trimming were read from the DNA, whereas the V and J calls and clone size are those reported in that table. The table includes some 250,000 clones, approximately 78% detected once. The CDR3 loop spans 16 amino acids. With 2 bases removed from V and 2 bases from J, the gap between germline ends came to 12 bases. From germline, CDR1 is MGHDK and CDR2 SYGVNS. The chain joins TRBV25-1 to TRBJ1-4; no clear D. The receptor comes from a woman aged 18-29 years with acute or convalescent COVID-19. Sequenced sample: peripheral blood. CDR3 loop: CASSERTVFTNEKLFF. The CDR3 DNA sequence: TGTGCCAGCAGTGAACGCACAGTTTTCACTAATGAAAAACTGTTTTTT.